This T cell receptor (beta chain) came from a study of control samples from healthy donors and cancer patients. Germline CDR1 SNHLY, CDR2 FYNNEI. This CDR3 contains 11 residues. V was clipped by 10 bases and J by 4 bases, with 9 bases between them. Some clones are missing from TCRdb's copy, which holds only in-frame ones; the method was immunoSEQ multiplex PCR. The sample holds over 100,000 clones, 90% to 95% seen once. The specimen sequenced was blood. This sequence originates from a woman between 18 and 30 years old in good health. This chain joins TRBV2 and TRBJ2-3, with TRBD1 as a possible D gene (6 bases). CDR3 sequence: CATQGPDTQYF. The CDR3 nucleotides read TGTGCCACCCAGGGGCCAGATACGCAGTATTTT.